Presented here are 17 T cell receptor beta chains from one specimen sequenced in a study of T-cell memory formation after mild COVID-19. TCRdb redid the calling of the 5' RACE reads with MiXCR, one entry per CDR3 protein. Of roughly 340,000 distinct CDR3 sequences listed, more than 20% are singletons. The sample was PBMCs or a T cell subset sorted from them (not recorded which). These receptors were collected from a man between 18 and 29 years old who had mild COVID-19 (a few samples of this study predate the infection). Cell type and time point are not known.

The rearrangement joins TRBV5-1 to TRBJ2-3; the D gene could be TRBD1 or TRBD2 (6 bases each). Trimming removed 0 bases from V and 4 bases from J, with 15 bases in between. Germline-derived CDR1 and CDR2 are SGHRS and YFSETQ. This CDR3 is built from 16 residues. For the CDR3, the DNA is TGCGCCAGCAGCTTGGCCCTGTGGGGGGCTGCAGATACGCAGTATTTT. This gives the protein CASSLALWGAADTQYF. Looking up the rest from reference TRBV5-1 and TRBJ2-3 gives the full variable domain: KAGVTQTPRYLIKTRGQQVTLSCSPISGHRSVSWYQQTPGQGLQFLFEYFSETQRNKGNFPGRFSGRQFSNSRSEMNVSTLELGDSALYLCASSLALWGAADTQYFGPGTRLTVL.

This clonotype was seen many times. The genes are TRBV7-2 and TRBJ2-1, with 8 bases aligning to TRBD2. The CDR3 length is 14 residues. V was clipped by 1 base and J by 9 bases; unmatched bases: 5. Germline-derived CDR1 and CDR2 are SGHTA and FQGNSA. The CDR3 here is CASSLGAGGSEQFF. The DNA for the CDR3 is TGTGCCAGCAGCTTAGGGGCGGGGGGTAGTGAGCAGTTCTTC.

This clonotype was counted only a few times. The CDR3 sequence: CASSLFGTHYEQYF. Written as DNA, the CDR3 is TGTGCCAGCAGTTTATTTGGGACCCACTACGAGCAGTACTTC. The chain links TRBV27 to TRBJ2-7, with D perhaps TRBD1 or TRBD2 (5 bases each). The germline CDR1 and CDR2 sequences are MNHEY and SMNVEV (reference sequence). This CDR3 is built from 14 residues. V was shortened by 1 base and J by 3 bases, with 10 bases between the two germline ends.

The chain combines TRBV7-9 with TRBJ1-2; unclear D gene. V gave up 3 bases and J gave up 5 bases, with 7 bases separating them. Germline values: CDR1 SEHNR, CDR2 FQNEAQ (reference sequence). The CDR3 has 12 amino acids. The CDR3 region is CASSFSVYGYTF. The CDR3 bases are TGTGCCAGCAGCTTTTCCGTTTATGGCTACACCTTC.

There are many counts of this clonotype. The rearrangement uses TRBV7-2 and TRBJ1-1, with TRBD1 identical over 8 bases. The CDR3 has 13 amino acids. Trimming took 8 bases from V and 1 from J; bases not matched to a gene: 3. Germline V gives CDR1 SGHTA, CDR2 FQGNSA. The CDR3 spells CASCGTGNTEAFF. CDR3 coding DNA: TGTGCCAGCTGCGGGACAGGGAACACTGAAGCTTTCTTT.

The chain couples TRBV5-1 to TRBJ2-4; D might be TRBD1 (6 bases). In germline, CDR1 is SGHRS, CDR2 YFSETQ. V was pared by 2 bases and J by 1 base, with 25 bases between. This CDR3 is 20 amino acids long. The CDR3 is CASSFAIVGSPQGAKNIQYF. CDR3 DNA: TGCGCCAGCAGCTTCGCTATAGTAGGGTCCCCTCAGGGGGCCAAAAACATTCAGTACTTC.

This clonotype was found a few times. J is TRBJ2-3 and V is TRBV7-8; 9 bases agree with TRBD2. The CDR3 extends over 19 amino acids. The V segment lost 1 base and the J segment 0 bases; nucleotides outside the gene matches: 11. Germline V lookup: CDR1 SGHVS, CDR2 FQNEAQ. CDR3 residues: CASSLGLLAGVSSTDTQYF. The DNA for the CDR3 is TGTGCCAGCAGCTTAGGTCTGTTAGCGGGGGTTTCTAGCACAGATACGCAGTATTTT. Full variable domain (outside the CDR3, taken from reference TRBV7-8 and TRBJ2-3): GAGVSQSPRYKVAKRGQDVALRCDPISGHVSLFWYQQALGQGPEFLTYFQNEAQLDKSGLPSDRFFAERPEGSVSTLKIQRTQQEDSAVYLCASSLGLLAGVSSTDTQYFGPGTRLTVL.

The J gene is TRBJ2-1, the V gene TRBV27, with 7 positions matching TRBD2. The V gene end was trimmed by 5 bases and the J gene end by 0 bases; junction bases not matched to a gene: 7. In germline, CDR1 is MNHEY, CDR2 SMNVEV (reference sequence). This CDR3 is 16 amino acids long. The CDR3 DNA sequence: TGTGCCAGCAGTCCGTATTGGACTAGCTCCTACAATGAGCAGTTCTTC. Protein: CASSPYWTSSYNEQFF.

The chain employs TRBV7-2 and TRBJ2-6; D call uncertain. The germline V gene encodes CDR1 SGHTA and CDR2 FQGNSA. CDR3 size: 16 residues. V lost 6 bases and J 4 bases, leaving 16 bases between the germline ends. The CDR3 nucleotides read TGTGCCAGCAGGAATCAAGGAACTATGGGGGCCAACGTCCTGACTTTC. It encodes CASRNQGTMGANVLTF.

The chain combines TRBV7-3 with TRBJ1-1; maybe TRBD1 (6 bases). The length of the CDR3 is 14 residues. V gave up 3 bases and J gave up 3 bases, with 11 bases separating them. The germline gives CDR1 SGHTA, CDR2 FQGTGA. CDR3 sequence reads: CASSFQGGDTEAFF. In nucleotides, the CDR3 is TGTGCCAGCAGCTTTCAAGGGGGGGACACTGAAGCTTTCTTT.

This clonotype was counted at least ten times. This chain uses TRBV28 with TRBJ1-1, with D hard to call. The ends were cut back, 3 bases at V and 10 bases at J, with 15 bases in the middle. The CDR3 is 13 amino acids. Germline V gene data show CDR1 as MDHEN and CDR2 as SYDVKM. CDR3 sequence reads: CASSFDGIWGAFF. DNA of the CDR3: TGTGCCAGCAGTTTTGACGGCATTTGGGGAGCTTTCTTT.

In nucleotides, the CDR3 is TGCAGTACTGGGGGGGGCAATCAGCCCCAGCATTTT. Translation: CSTGGGNQPQHF. The V call is TRBV20-1, the J call TRBJ1-5; the D gene is possibly TRBD1 (5 bases). This CDR3 is built from 12 residues. The V gene lost 8 bases and the J gene lost 2 bases, with 10 bases spanning the gap. The germline CDR1 and CDR2 sequences are DFQATT and SNEGSKA (reference sequence).

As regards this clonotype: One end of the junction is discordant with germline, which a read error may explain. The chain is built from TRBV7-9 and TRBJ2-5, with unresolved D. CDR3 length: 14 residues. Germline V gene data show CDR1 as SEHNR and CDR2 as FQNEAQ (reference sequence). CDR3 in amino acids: CASSLVLGRETQYF. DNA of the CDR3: TGTGCCAGCAGTTTAGTCCTTGGAAGAGAGACCCAGTACTTC.

The CDR3, as DNA: TGTGCCAGCAGCGTAGACAGGGCAAATTCACCCCTCCACTTT. Protein sequence: CASSVDRANSPLHF. This chain connects TRBV9 to TRBJ1-6; perhaps TRBD1 as D (6 bases). The CDR3 runs 14 residues. Germline V gene sequence: CDR1 SGDLS, CDR2 YYNGEE. With 0 bases removed from V and 7 bases from J, the gap between germline ends came to 8 bases.

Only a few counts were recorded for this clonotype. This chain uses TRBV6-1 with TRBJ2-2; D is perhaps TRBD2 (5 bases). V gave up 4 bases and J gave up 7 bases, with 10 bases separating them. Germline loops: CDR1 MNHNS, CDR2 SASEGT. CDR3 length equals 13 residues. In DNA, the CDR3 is TGTGCCAGCAGTGCCTCTGGGAGCGGGGAGCTGTTTTTT. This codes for CASSASGSGELFF.

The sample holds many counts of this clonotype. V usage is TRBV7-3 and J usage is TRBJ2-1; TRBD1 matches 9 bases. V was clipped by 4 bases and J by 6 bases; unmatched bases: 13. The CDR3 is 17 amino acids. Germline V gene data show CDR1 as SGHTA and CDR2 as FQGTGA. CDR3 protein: CASSSHPPGQGSNEQFF. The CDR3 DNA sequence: TGTGCCAGCAGCTCACATCCCCCCGGACAGGGGTCCAATGAGCAGTTCTTC. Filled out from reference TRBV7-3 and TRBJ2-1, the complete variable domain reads GAGVSQTPSNKVTEKGKYVELRCDPISGHTALYWYRQSLGQGPEFLIYFQGTGAADDSGLPNDRFFAVRPEGSVSTLKIQRTERGDSAVYLCASSSHPPGQGSNEQFFGPGTRLTVL.

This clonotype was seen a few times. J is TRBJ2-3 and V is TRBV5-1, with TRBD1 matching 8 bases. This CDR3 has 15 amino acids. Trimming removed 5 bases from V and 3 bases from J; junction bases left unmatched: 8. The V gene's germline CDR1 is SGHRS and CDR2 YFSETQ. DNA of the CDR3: TGCGCCAGCAGACTTCAGGGGGCTTGGACAGATACGCAGTATTTT. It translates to CASRLQGAWTDTQYF.